The subject of this entry is one T cell receptor (beta chain). Covering alpha and beta chains, TRAV- and TRBV-specific primers were used for the first-strand cDNA. Both a constant-region primer and a V-primer adapter served to amplify TCRs across roughly 22 PCR cycles. Through in vitro transcription, the mRNA that had been isolated was amplified. A single record per CDR3 protein comes from TCRdb applying MiXCR to the reads. The repertoire holds approximately 6,300 distinct CDR3 sequences, around 71% seen once, with about 12% in the top ten. V lost 6 bases to trimming and J lost 0 bases, with 12 bases between them. The CDR3 is 14 amino acids. In germline, CDR1 is MGHDK, CDR2 SYGVNS. The data were taken from a study of low-dose radiotherapy and immunotherapy resistance in tumors. Study at large: Doses delivered to Cohort 2 were 1 Gy per fraction every two weeks, amounting to 13 Gy over 26 weeks. Daily oral aspirin at 300 mg began on cycle 1 day 1 and lasted four cycles.

The V and J genes are TRBV25-1 and TRBJ2-7; D is perhaps TRBD2 (6 bases). This clonotype originated in a human donor with advanced metastatic prostate, ovarian, gallbladder or colorectal cancer (not recorded which). This table probably holds off-target reads from a library built for another chain. CDR3 nucleotides: TGTGCCAGCAGGGATAGCGGCTACTCCTACGAGCAGTACTTC. Amino acid sequence: CASRDSGYSYEQYF.